This T cell receptor beta chain derives from a study of neurological immune-mediated disorders. TCRdb reprocessed the 5' RACE reads via MiXCR and lists one record per CDR3 protein. The table shows under 80,000 distinct CDR3 sequences, with roughly 3.6% occurring only once. This clonotype was recorded many times. The antigen is undetermined. Germline loops: CDR1 SGHRS, CDR2 YFSETQ. V was pared by 5 bases and J by 8 bases, with 9 bases of the junction left unmatched. The CDR3 has 14 residues. Study-level results: No CDR3 amino acid sequences were shared by expanded clones across subjects, suggesting private repertoires in all groups.

The rearrangement links TRBV5-1 to TRBJ2-2; TRBD2 agrees at 7 bases. This TCR was sampled from a man younger than 40 with multiple sclerosis. The sequenced sample consisted of PBMCs. The chain's CDR3 is CASRRGEASGELFF. CDR3 DNA: TGCGCCAGCAGACGGGGGGAAGCTTCTGGGGAGCTGTTTTTT.